This T cell receptor beta chain stems from a study of blood T cell repertoires in COVID-19. Study as a whole: Acute and convalescent COVID-19 specimens originated in the United States, Italy and Spain. Nucleic acid was either cDNA or gDNA, and it came from T cells, B-cell-depleted T cells, or PBMCs.

Under the authors' procedure: Estimates of nucleated cell counts were drawn from the amplification of reference gene primers. Clones were read by immunoSEQ multiplex PCR, and TCRdb kept only the in-frame ones, dropping some. V, J and clone size derive from that table, while D and trimming were established from the DNA sequence. Of 450,000 or so clones in the sample, approximately 92% were seen once. Germline V CDR1 and CDR2: SNHLY, FYNNEI. The junction had 10 bases not matched to a gene; V was cut back by 5 bases and J by 11 bases. CDR3 length equals 13 residues. Enrolled during active infection, Seattle patients were then followed longitudinally.

This rearrangement joins TRBV2 to TRBJ1-1, with 8 bases lining up with TRBD1. Material for sequencing was peripheral blood. The receptor comes from a man aged 18 to 30 with COVID-19, enrolled during active disease. In nucleotides, the CDR3 is TGTGCCAGCAGTTTACAGGGGGTACGAGGTGCTTTCTTT. It is translated as CASSLQGVRGAFF.